One sample yielded the 9 T cell receptor beta chains listed below, sequenced in a study of cytomegalovirus exposure and HLA in healthy donors. Primers for the PCR totalled 60 Vbeta and 13 Jbeta. Measured with immunoSEQ multiplex PCR; TCRdb has only the in-frame clones, and not every one. The repertoire has about 170,000 clones, 84% of them found once; the top ten carry under 5%. Sequencing was performed on PBMCs. The receptors were sampled from a girl between 10 and 17 years old in good health and CMV-seropositive.

The chain links TRBV2 to TRBJ1-2; 8 positions agree with TRBD1. V dropped 1 base and J dropped 2; count of bases not matched to a gene: 3. The CDR3 has 15 amino acids. CDR1 and CDR2 (germline): SNHLY, FYNNEI. This CDR3 reads CASSEDQGANYGYTF. The CDR3 bases are TGTGCCAGCAGTGAAGACCAGGGGGCGAACTATGGCTACACCTTC.

The rearrangement joins TRBV27 to TRBJ1-2, with D hard to call. The CDR3 sequence is 15 residues long. Germline lookup yields CDR1 MNHEY and CDR2 SMNVEV (reference sequence). The V and J ends lost 0 bases and 6 bases respectively, with 14 bases between them. The CDR3 protein is CASSLSIGHRDGYTF. The CDR3 nucleotides read TGTGCCAGCAGTTTATCGATTGGGCATAGAGATGGCTACACCTTC.

Only a few counts were recorded for this clone. The V gene is TRBV6-1, the J gene TRBJ1-4; no clear D. CDR1 is MNHNS, CDR2 SASEGT, per germline. The CDR3 consists of 13 residues. V lost 8 bases and J lost 10, with 17 bases in between. The CDR3 sequence: CASLRAEGLKLFF. Written as DNA, the CDR3 is TGTGCCAGCTTGAGGGCGGAGGGTCTAAAACTGTTTTTT.

The genes are TRBV19 and TRBJ2-3, with 7 bases aligning to TRBD1. The CDR3 is made up of 14 amino acids. The trim removed 3 bases at V and 6 bases at J, leaving 6 bases unmatched. Germline assignment: CDR1 LNHDA and CDR2 SQIVND (reference sequence). The CDR3 loop reads CASSILVTGDTQYF. The CDR3 DNA follows: TGTGCCAGTAGTATCCTAGTGACAGGGGATACGCAGTATTTT.

The chain recombines TRBV9 with TRBJ2-7; no firm D call. Trimming pared 0 bases from V and 3 bases from J, leaving 13 bases between. The CDR3 spans 15 residues. CDR1 SGDLS and CDR2 YYNGEE come from the germline V gene. CDR3 DNA: TGTGCCAGCAGCGTAGGTTCACAGCCGCTCTACGAGCAGTACTTC. Protein product: CASSVGSQPLYEQYF.

This chain joins TRBV6-5 and TRBJ2-5; the match to TRBD2 covers 7 bases. The J call may not be correct, given that the DNA end is closer to TRBJ2-7. The germline V gene has CDR1 MNHEY and CDR2 SVGAGI. CDR3 length: 15 residues. The DNA for the CDR3 is TGTGCCAGCAGTCACCCCGGGGGAGGGGCCTACGAGCAGTACTTC. Its protein is CASSHPGGGAYEQYF.

The chain links TRBV5-1 to TRBJ1-2; maybe TRBD1 (5 bases). V was clipped by 0 bases and J by 7 bases, with 13 bases between them. The CDR3 runs 14 residues. Germline assignment: CDR1 SGHRS and CDR2 YFSETQ. The CDR3 loop reads CASSLAPGFSGYTF. CDR3 nucleotides: TGCGCCAGCAGCTTGGCCCCAGGGTTTAGTGGCTACACCTTC.

The chain joins TRBV27 to TRBJ1-4, with D unclear. The CDR3 is made up of 16 amino acids. Germline lookup yields CDR1 MNHEY and CDR2 SMNVEV (reference sequence). Trimming left V 2 bases short and J 2 bases short, with 12 bases between. CDR3 sequence (DNA): TGTGCCAGCAGTTTAGGTCCCGCGTGGACTAATGAAAAACTGTTTTTT. Translated: CASSLGPAWTNEKLFF. Filled out from reference TRBV27 and TRBJ1-4, the complete variable domain reads EAQVTQNPRYLITVTGKKLTVTCSQNMNHEYMSWYRQDPGLGLRQIYYSMNVEVTDKGDVPEGYKVSRKEKRNFPLILESPSPNQTSLYFCASSLGPAWTNEKLFFGSGTQLSVL.

The chain links TRBV6-5 to TRBJ2-7; D may be TRBD1 (6 bases). The CDR3 is 15 amino acids. Per the germline V gene, CDR1 is MNHEY and CDR2 is SVGAGI. The germline V and J ends were trimmed by 4 bases and 0 bases, with 13 bases remaining between them. In DNA form, the CDR3 reads TGTGCCAGCAGTTCGACAGGCTTCAGCTCCTACGAGCAGTACTTC. Its protein is CASSSTGFSSYEQYF.